A selection of T cell receptor beta chains follows, all from one sample in a study of blood T cell repertoires in COVID-19. Method: immunoSEQ multiplex PCR; TCRdb's copy keeps in-frame clones and lacks some. The data show over 85,000 clones, 65% to 90% seen once. Sequencing was carried out using peripheral blood. These receptors all come from a man aged 60 to 69 with acute or convalescent COVID-19. Both conserved end residues are part of each CDR3. D genes are given only for firm matches. Rows may omit the clone size; those that give it use once, few, many or a size class.

d_call | j_call | clone_size | v_call | cdr3_nt | cdr3_aa
TRBD1 | TRBJ2-7 | . | TRBV4-1 | TGCGCCAGCAGCCAAGACCACCCAGGGGGATCCTACGAGCAGTACTTC | CASSQDHPGGSYEQYF
TRBD1 | TRBJ1-2 | once | TRBV6-2/TRBV6-3 | TGTGCCAGCAGCCGACAGGGACGTGGCTACACCTTC | CASSRQGRGYTF
TRBD2 | TRBJ2-3 | . | TRBV19 | TGTGCCAGTAGTATATTGTTTAGCGGGAACACAGATACGCAGTATTTT | CASSILFSGNTDTQYF
. | TRBJ2-7 | . | TRBV12-3/TRBV12-4 | TGTGCCAGCAGCCCCGGGGCCTACGAGCAGTACTTC | CASSPGAYEQYF
. | TRBJ2-7 | . | TRBV7-2 | TGTGCCAGCAGTACTAGCTGGGCCTACGAGCAGTACTTC | CASSTSWAYEQYF
. | TRBJ2-2 | . | TRBV10-1 | TGCGCCAGCAGCCAAGTAGCGGCCGGGGAGCTGTTTTTT | CASSQVAAGELFF
TRBD2 | TRBJ2-1 | . | TRBV4-1 | TGCGCCAGCAGCCCCCCGGCGGGACTCCTGACTAGCGGGTCATGCTCCTACAATGAGCAGTTCTTC | CASSPPAGLLTSGSCSYNEQFF
. | TRBJ1-5 | . | TRBV27 | TGTGCCAGCAGTGCAGGGTGGCGTCAGCCCCAGCATTTT | CASSAGWRQPQHF
. | TRBJ2-7 | . | TRBV5-5 | TGTGCCAGCAGCCTCAAGGCCGGGGAGCAGTACTTC | CASSLKAGEQYF
. | TRBJ2-2 | . | TRBV27 | TGTGCCAGCAAGAGACAATTTGTGCTTCCCGGGGAGCTGTTTTTT | CASKRQFVLPGELFF
. | TRBJ2-1 | . | TRBV12-3/TRBV12-4 | TGTGCCAGCAGTTTTGGGGGGGAGCAGTTCTTC | CASSFGGEQFF
. | TRBJ2-3 | few | TRBV2 | TGTGCCAGCAGTGAGGGGGGGGCCACAGATACGCAGTATTTT | CASSEGGATDTQYF
. | TRBJ1-5 | . | TRBV7-2 | TGTGCCAGCAGCTCCCTCCCTTCGGGGCAGCCCCAGCATTTT | CASSSLPSGQPQHF
. | TRBJ1-1 | . | TRBV10-3 | TGTGCCATCAGTGAGTCTGGCGGGAACACTGAAGCTTTCTTT | CAISESGGNTEAFF
. | TRBJ1-2 | . | TRBV11-2 | TGTGCCAGCAGCCTACCCGGGAGGAACTATGGCTACACCTTC | CASSLPGRNYGYTF
TRBD1 | TRBJ2-2 | few | TRBV6-1 | TGTGCCAGCAGTGCCCGGGACAGGAGGGAATCCGGGGAGCTGTTTTTT | CASSARDRRESGELFF
TRBD1 | TRBJ1-3 | . | TRBV5-8 | TGTGCCAGCAGATTAGACAGGGCGAGAAACACCATATATTTT | CASRLDRARNTIYF
. | TRBJ2-2 | . | TRBV1 | TGCACCAGCAGCCAAGATCTGCGACTAGCGGCAAATTATCCGAACACCGGGGAGCTGTTTTTT | CTSSQDLRLAANYPNTGELFF
TRBD1 | TRBJ1-1 | . | TRBV27 | TGTGCCAGCAGGAACTTTGGGACAGGGGGATCCACTGAAGCTTTCTTT | CASRNFGTGGSTEAFF
TRBD1 | TRBJ2-7 | few | TRBV6-5 | TGTGCCAGCAGAAAATGGGACAGTACCTACGAGCAGTACTTC | CASRKWDSTYEQYF
. | TRBJ1-2 | . | TRBV9 | TGTGCCAGCAGCGTAGTAGCGGATGCGCCAAGGGGCTATGGCTACACCTTC | CASSVVADAPRGYGYTF
. | TRBJ1-2 | . | TRBV5-8 | TGTGCCAGCAGCACTTCACAGGGCCGCGGCTACACCTTC | CASSTSQGRGYTF
TRBD1 | TRBJ2-7 | . | TRBV12-3/TRBV12-4 | TGTGCCAGCAGACAACAGGGGTCCTACGAGCAGTACTTC | CASRQQGSYEQYF
. | TRBJ1-5 | once | TRBV12-2 | TGTGCAAGTCGTTCCACCTACAGGGAGAGCAATCAGCCCCAGCATTTT | CASRSTYRESNQPQHF
TRBD2 | TRBJ2-3 | . | TRBV19 | TGTGCCAGTAGTAGGCTAGCGGGAGGAGATACGCAGTATTTT | CASSRLAGGDTQYF
TRBD1 | TRBJ1-2 | . | TRBV18 | TGTGCCAGCTCACCCACAGGGGGGTCGAACTATGGCTACACCTTC | CASSPTGGSNYGYTF
. | TRBJ1-1 | few | TRBV18 | TGTGCCAGCTCACCTCTCCCGGGCACTGAAGCTTTCTTT | CASSPLPGTEAFF